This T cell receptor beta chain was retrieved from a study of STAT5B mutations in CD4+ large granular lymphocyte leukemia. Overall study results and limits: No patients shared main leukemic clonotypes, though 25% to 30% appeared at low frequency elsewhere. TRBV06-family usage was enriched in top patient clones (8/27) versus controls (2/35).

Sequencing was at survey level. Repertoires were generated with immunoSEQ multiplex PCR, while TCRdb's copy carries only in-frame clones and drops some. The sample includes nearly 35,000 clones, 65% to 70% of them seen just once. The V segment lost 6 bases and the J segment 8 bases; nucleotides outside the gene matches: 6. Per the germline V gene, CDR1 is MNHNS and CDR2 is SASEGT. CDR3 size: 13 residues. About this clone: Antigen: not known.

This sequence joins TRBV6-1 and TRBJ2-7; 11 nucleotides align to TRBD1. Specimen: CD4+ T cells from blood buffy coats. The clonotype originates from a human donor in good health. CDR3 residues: CASRGTGGGQQYF. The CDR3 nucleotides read TGTGCCAGCAGGGGGACAGGGGGGGGTCAGCAGTACTTC.